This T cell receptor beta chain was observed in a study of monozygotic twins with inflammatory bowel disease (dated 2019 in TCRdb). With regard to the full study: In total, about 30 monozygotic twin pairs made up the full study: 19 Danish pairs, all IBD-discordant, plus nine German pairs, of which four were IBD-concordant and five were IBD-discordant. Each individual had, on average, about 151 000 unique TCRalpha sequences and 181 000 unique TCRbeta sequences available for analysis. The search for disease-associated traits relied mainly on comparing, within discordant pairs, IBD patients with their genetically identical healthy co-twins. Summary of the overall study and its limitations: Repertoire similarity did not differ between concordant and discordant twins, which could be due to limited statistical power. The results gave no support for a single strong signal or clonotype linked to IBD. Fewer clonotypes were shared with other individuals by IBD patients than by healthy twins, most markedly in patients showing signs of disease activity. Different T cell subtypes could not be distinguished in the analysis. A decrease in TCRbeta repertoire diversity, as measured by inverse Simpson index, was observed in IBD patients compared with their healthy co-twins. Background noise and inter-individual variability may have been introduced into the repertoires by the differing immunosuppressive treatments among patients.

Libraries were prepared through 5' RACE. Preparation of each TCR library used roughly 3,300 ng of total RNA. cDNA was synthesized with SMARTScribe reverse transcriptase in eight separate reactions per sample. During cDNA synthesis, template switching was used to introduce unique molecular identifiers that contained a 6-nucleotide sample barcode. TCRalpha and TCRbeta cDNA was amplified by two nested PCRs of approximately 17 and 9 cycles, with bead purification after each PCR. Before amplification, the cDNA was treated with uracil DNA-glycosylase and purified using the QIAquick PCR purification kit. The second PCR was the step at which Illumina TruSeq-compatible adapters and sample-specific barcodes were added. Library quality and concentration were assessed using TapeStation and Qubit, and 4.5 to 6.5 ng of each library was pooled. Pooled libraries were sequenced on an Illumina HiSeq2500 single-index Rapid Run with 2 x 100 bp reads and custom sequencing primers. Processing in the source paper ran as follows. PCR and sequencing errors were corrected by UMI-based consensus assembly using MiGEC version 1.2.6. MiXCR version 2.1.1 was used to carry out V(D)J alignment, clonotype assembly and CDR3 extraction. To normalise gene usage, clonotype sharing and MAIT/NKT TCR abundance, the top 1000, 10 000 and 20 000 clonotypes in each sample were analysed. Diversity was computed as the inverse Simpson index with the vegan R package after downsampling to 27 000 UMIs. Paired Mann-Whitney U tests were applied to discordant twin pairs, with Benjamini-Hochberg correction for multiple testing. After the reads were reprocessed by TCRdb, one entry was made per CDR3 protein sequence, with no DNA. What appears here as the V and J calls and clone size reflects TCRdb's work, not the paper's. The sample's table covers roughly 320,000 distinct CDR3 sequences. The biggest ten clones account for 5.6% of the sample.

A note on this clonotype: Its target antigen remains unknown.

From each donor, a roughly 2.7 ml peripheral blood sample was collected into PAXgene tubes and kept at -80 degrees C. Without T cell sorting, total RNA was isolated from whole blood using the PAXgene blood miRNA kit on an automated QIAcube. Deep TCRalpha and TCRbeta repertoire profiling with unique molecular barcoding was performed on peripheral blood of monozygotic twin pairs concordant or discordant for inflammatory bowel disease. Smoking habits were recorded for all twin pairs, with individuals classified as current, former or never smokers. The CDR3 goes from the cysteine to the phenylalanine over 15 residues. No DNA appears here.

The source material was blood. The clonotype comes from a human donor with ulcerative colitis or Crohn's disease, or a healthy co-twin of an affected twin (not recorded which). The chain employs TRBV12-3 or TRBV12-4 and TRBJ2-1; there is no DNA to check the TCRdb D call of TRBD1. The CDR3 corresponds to CASSFRGGALNEQFF.